The 10 T cell receptor beta chains below all came from one sample that was sequenced in a study of regulatory T cells in long-lasting Graves disease. Both iRepertoire HTBI primers and Arm-PCR of CDR3 regions were used to build the TCR beta libraries. TCRdb reanalysed the multiplex PCR reads using MiXCR and keeps one entry per CDR3 protein. This table has around 450,000 distinct CDR3 sequences, about a fifth appearing once. Regarding time point: persistent/refractory GD, antithyroid drugs over 5 years with positive TRAb. The authors made the TCR library using RNA they extracted from PBMCs. The specimen comprised peripheral blood mononuclear cells (PBMCs), sampled when the disease was refractory, from a patient treated with antithyroid drugs. These receptors all stem from a female donor with Graves disease.

Only a few counts were recorded for this clonotype. This chain connects TRBV13 to TRBJ2-5; 7 positions agree with TRBD2. This CDR3 region has 15 residues. The germline V gene encodes CDR1 PRHDT and CDR2 FYEKMQ (reference sequence). After removal of 4 bases from V and 6 bases from J, the junction contained 11 bases not matched to a gene. The CDR3 loop is CASSSSAGTRKTQYF. The CDR3 coding sequence is TGTGCCAGCAGCTCATCAGCGGGGACGAGGAAGACCCAGTACTTC.

This clonotype was counted at least ten times. The chain recombines TRBV12-3 or TRBV12-4 with TRBJ2-6, with D perhaps TRBD2 (6 bases). V was pared by 4 bases and J by 2 bases, with 12 bases between. This CDR3 spans 16 amino acids. The CDR3 DNA reads TGTGCCAGCAGTTCGGGACTTCTGCCTGGGGCCAACGTCCTGACTTTC. Amino acid sequence: CASSSGLLPGANVLTF.

This clonotype was recorded many times. The chain links TRBV6-5 to TRBJ2-2, with D hard to call. Per the germline V gene, CDR1 is MNHEY and CDR2 is SVGAGI. The CDR3 has 13 residues. Trimming stripped 0 bases from V and 8 bases from J, with 7 bases between. The CDR3 nucleotides are TGTGCCAGCAGTTACTCGAACGGGGGGGAGCTGTTTTTT. It translates to CASSYSNGGELFF.

The gene calls are TRBV3-1 and TRBJ2-2; D call uncertain. The V and J ends lost 4 bases and 9 bases respectively, with 9 bases between them. This CDR3 is built from 12 residues. From germline, CDR1 is LGHDT and CDR2 YNNKEL (reference sequence). The CDR3 loop reads CASSRGSRELFF. CDR3 DNA: TGTGCCAGCAGCCGGGGTAGCCGGGAGCTGTTTTTT.

This clonotype was observed a few times. V usage is TRBV20-1 and J usage is TRBJ2-7, with 10 bases aligning to TRBD2. Trimming removed 6 bases from V and 1 base from J; junction bases left unmatched: 15. The germline CDR1 and CDR2 sequences are DFQATT and SNEGSKA (reference sequence). This CDR3 region has 17 residues. CDR3 sequence: CSADGGAASGSSYEQYF. In nucleotides, the CDR3 is TGCAGTGCGGATGGGGGGGCTGCTAGCGGGAGTTCCTACGAGCAGTACTTC.

This clonotype was found many times. V gene TRBV12-3 or TRBV12-4 combines with J gene TRBJ2-5; maybe TRBD2 (5 bases). The CDR3 extends over 13 amino acids. Between the trimmed V and J ends, which lost 4 bases and 5 bases, there was a span of 11 bases. CDR3: CASSSLASETQYF. The CDR3 nucleotides are TGTGCCAGCAGTTCGTTAGCGTCGGAGACCCAGTACTTC.

Only a few counts were recorded for this clonotype. The V call is TRBV7-8, the J call TRBJ1-4, with D possibly TRBD1 on 5 matching bases. Germline-derived CDR1 and CDR2 are SGHVS and FQNEAQ. Deletions cut 2 bases from V and 5 bases from J, with 21 bases between. The CDR3 contains 18 residues. The CDR3: CASSLNRSPGLFNEKLFF. The CDR3 nucleotides read TGTGCCAGCAGCTTAAACCGGAGCCCGGGACTGTTCAATGAAAAACTGTTTTTT.

The rearrangement links TRBV3-1 to TRBJ2-7, with 11 positions matching TRBD2. Losses at the gene ends were 1 base for V and 7 bases for J; bases not matched to a gene: 6. The CDR3 totals 15 residues. The germline V gene encodes CDR1 LGHDT and CDR2 YNNKEL (reference sequence). CDR3 region: CASSQVLAGGLEQYF. CDR3 DNA sequence: TGTGCCAGCAGCCAAGTGCTAGCGGGGGGTCTGGAGCAGTACTTC.

The J gene is TRBJ1-5, the V gene TRBV19; D gene uncertain. The germline V and J ends were trimmed by 0 bases and 7 bases, with 10 bases remaining between them. The V gene's germline CDR1 is LNHDA and CDR2 SQIVND (reference sequence). The CDR3 is 14 residues long. CDR3 sequence (DNA): TGTGCCAGTAGTATAGATCTAACCGGGCAGCCCCAGCATTTT. Translation gives CASSIDLTGQPQHF.

This clonotype showed up many times. The genes are TRBV7-2 and TRBJ1-6; D ambiguous. V lost 2 bases and J lost 10, with 9 bases in between. Germline CDR1 reads SGHTA; CDR2 reads FQGNSA. This CDR3 contains 13 residues. The CDR3 reads CASSLKIESPLHF. CDR3 in DNA: TGTGCCAGCAGCTTAAAGATCGAATCACCCCTCCACTTT.